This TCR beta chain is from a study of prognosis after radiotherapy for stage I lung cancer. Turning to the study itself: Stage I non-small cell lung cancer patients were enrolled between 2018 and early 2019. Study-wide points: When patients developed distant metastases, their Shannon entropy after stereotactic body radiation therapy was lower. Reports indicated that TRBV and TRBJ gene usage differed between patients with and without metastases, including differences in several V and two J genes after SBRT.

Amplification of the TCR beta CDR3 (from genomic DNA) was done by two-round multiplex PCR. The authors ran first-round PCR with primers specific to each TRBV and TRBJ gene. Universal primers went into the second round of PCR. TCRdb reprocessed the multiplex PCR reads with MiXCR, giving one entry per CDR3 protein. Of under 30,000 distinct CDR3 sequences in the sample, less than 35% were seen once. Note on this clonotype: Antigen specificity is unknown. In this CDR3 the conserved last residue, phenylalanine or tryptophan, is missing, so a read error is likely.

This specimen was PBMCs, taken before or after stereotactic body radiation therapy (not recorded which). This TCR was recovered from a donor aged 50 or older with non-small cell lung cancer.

The CDR3 here is CASQGARSHEQYS. The CDR3 region has the DNA TGTGCCAGCCAGGGGGCTCGGTCCCACGAGCAGTACTCC. The gene calls are TRBV6-1 and TRBJ2-7; 8 bases agree with TRBD1. The CDR3 contains 13 residues. V shed 8 bases, J shed 5 bases, and the junction held 8 bases outside the gene matches. Germline CDR1 and CDR2: MNHNS and SASEGT.